These T cell receptor beta chains were read from a single sample in a study of CD8 T cells in ankylosing spondylitis. TCRdb re-derived calls from the 5' RACE reads in MiXCR, one entry per CDR3 protein. Counted here are around 770,000 distinct CDR3 sequences, around 19% occurring once; the ten biggest clones make up under 20%. Sequenced input: blood, either unsorted or a sorted T cell fraction (not recorded which). The source of these receptors is a male donor with ankylosing spondylitis. CDR3s include the opening cysteine and the closing phenylalanine or tryptophan. Fields, in order: J gene, V gene, CDR3 protein.

TRBJ2-5,TRBV6-5,CASSYLSGTRGPQETQYF
TRBJ1-3,TRBV27,CASSLVHSGNTIYF
TRBJ2-1,TRBV28,CASSFWTSGTYNEQFF
TRBJ2-7,TRBV20-1,CSARSAGSTYEQYF
TRBJ2-7,TRBV11-2,CASSLGSGVYEQYF
TRBJ1-2,TRBV10-3,CAISEAGTPRLVSYGYTF
TRBJ2-5,TRBV5-6,CASSLELAGNETQYF
TRBJ2-7,TRBV9,CASSLWDFSDEQYF
TRBJ2-4,TRBV20-1,CSARDLGQGRAKNIQYF
TRBJ2-7,TRBV6-2/TRBV6-3,CASSYGTSGSVQQYF
TRBJ2-2,TRBV5-1,CASSQQENTGELFF
TRBJ1-2,TRBV29-1,CSVVSPAGYTF
TRBJ2-1,TRBV7-2,CASSLSLAGGEQFF
TRBJ1-4,TRBV27,CASSRADDRNEKLFF
TRBJ1-5,TRBV6-1,CASGRQGFNQPQHF
TRBJ2-7,TRBV4-1,CASSQGTGYPYEQYF
TRBJ2-7,TRBV27,CASSHRGTGLYEQYF
TRBJ2-1,TRBV6-1,CASSDIAGLDEQFF
TRBJ1-2,TRBV3-1,CASSHVDNYGYTF
TRBJ2-1,TRBV5-1,CASTPLGSREQFF
TRBJ2-5,TRBV29-1,CSVDLRLAGGETQYF
TRBJ1-4,TRBV4-1,CASSQVESINEKLFF
TRBJ2-1,TRBV20-1,CSARDRAGGSYNEQFF
TRBJ2-5,TRBV4-3,CASSQGGLAATTQYF
TRBJ2-1,TRBV5-1,CASSYLPGLEQFF
TRBJ2-7,TRBV7-2,CASSPGTSYEQYF
TRBJ1-6,TRBV3-1,CASSQGDTNSPLHF
TRBJ2-3,TRBV12-3/TRBV12-4,CASSLSPGLAVDTQYF
TRBJ2-1,TRBV5-1,CASSLGGGLEQFF
TRBJ2-3,TRBV11-2,CASSLVGVPFTDTQYF
TRBJ1-4,TRBV11-2,CASSPRTDFEKLFF
TRBJ2-7,TRBV6-1,CASSTGGRGFEQYF
TRBJ2-1,TRBV20-1,CSAPPLAGVPNEQFF
TRBJ1-4,TRBV14,CASSQDPRGGPWEKLFF